Below are 19 T cell receptor beta chains sequenced from a single sample in a study of tumor-infiltrating lymphocytes in oesophageal squamous cell carcinoma. TCRdb reprocessed the PCR reads via MiXCR and lists one record per CDR3 protein. Among about 21,000 distinct CDR3 sequences listed, 36% were seen once. The specimen was esophageal tumor tissue. The receptors here all came from a male donor with esophageal squamous cell carcinoma.

A note on this clonotype: Since no conserved phenylalanine or tryptophan closes the CDR3, a read error is the likely cause. It is unclear where the CDR3 begins or ends on the DNA, so no DNA is shown, and the CDR3 is as TCRdb lists it. The chain employs TRBV6-6 and TRBJ2-7; the table's TRBD1 call for D was not verified on the DNA. The CDR3 spans 16 residues, counting both ends. Germline V gives CDR1 MNHNY, CDR2 SVGAGI (reference sequence). CDR3 sequence reads: CASRFGGVAYGYTFGS.

This clonotype was recorded at least ten times. The V gene is TRBV6-6, the J gene TRBJ1-2, with a weak D call TRBD1 (5 bases). Germline CDR1 MNHNY, CDR2 SVGAGI (reference sequence). The germline V and J ends were trimmed by 2 bases and 3 bases, with 10 bases remaining between them. The CDR3 contains 14 residues. The CDR3 region has the DNA TGTGCCAGCAGTTACCCAGGGAGGGACTATGGCTACACCTTC. It translates to CASSYPGRDYGYTF.

Points on this clonotype: The final CDR3 position lacks the conserved phenylalanine or tryptophan, pointing to a likely read error. The DNA is left out, because the CDR3 cannot be placed on it with certainty; the CDR3 is given as TCRdb lists it. This chain uses TRBV7-2 with TRBJ2-7; the table's D gene call, TRBD2, was not cross checked with the DNA. Germline V gene sequence: CDR1 SGHTA, CDR2 FQGNSA. The CDR3 is 16 amino acids in total, end residues counted. This CDR3 is CASSLVRANYGYTFGS.

This clonotype has a handful of counts. A much larger clone differs from this one at a single base, so this may be a read error. The chain combines TRBV2 with TRBJ2-1, with unresolved D. V was pared by 3 bases and J by 10 bases, with 16 bases between. Germline V lookup: CDR1 SNHLY, CDR2 FYNNEI. The CDR3 covers 14 residues. In nucleotides, the CDR3 is TGTGCCAGCAGTGATTGGACCTCCTCCTACGAGCAGTTCTTC. This gives the protein CASSDWTSSYEQFF.

On this clonotype itself: Given a much more abundant clone one base away, this may be a read error. This rearrangement joins TRBV4-1 to TRBJ2-5, with 8 positions matching TRBD1. This CDR3 is built from 17 residues. Trimming at V came to 2 bases and at J to 11 bases, leaving 19 bases not matched to a gene. Germline CDR1 MGHRA, CDR2 YSYEKL. In nucleotides, the CDR3 is TGCGCCAGCAGCCAAAAAGGACAGGGCTCTGTGTACAATGAGCAGTACTTC. Amino acid sequence: CASSQKGQGSVYNEQYF.

Ten or more counts support this clonotype. The chain has TRBV2 and TRBJ2-5; D call uncertain. V was clipped by 3 bases and J by 5 bases, with 19 bases between them. This CDR3 has 16 residues. In germline, CDR1 is SNHLY, CDR2 FYNNEI. For the CDR3, the DNA is TGTGCCAGCAGTGAGACAAGTTGGACGGCTCGGGAGACCCAGTACTTC. It encodes CASSETSWTARETQYF. The full variable domain, rest sourced from reference TRBV2 and TRBJ2-5, is EPEVTQTPSHQVTQMGQEVILRCVPISNHLYFYWYRQILGQKVEFLVSFYNNEISEKSEIFDDQFSVERPDGSNFTLKIRSTKLEDSAMYFCASSETSWTARETQYFGPGTRLLVL.

This clonotype appeared a few times. The chain is built from TRBV7-8 and TRBJ2-1; 8 bases line up with TRBD1. The J call may be wrong; the DNA end is better matched by TRBJ2-7. This CDR3 has 14 amino acids. Germline CDR1 SGHVS, CDR2 FQNEAQ. The DNA for the CDR3 is TGTGCCAGCAGCGCAAGACAGGGGATCGACGAGCAGTACTTC. Amino acids: CASSARQGIDEQYF.

This clonotype is judged medium-sized. The chain employs TRBV28 and TRBJ2-6; 8 bases agree with TRBD1. The ends lost 6 bases at V and 4 bases at J; junction bases unmatched: 5. CDR3 length equals 15 residues. Germline V gene sequence: CDR1 MDHEN, CDR2 SYDVKM. DNA for the CDR3: TGTGCCAGCAGCTCAGGGGGCTCAGGGGCCAACGTCCTGACTTTC. This sequence encodes CASSSGGSGANVLTF.

This clonotype was counted at least ten times. The chain recombines TRBV28 with TRBJ1-4; D might be TRBD1 (6 bases). Germline V gene lookup returns CDR1 MDHEN and CDR2 SYDVKM. CDR3 size: 15 residues. The germline V and J ends were trimmed by 3 bases and 6 bases, with 14 bases remaining between them. CDR3 region: CASSFLWDMDEKLFF. The CDR3 nucleotides are TGTGCCAGCAGTTTTTTGTGGGACATGGATGAAAAACTGTTTTTT.

V and J are TRBV7-6 and TRBJ2-5, with a weak D call TRBD1 (5 bases). The J call may be faulty, since TRBJ2-7 better matches the DNA end. CDR1 and CDR2 (germline): SGHVS, FNYEAQ. This CDR3 has 13 residues. CDR3 in DNA: TGTGCCAGCAGCTCAGGGCCGGACTACGAGCAGTACTTC. It specifies CASSSGPDYEQYF.

This clonotype appeared a single time. Without the conserved terminal phenylalanine or tryptophan, this CDR3 likely stems from a read error. The DNA is left out, because the CDR3 cannot be placed on it with certainty; the CDR3 is given as TCRdb lists it. V usage is TRBV28 and J usage is TRBJ1-1. CDR1 is MDHEN and CDR2 is SYDVKM in the germline V gene. The CDR3 spans 14 residues, counting both ends. CDR3 loop: CASSPQNYGYTFGP.

This clonotype was observed many times. The chain employs TRBV7-9 and TRBJ1-2; 10 nucleotides line up with TRBD1. This CDR3 is built from 13 residues. Germline V lookup: CDR1 SEHNR, CDR2 FQNEAQ (reference sequence). The V segment lost 8 bases and the J segment 2 bases; nucleotides outside the gene matches: 2. CDR3 amino acids: CASGQGGNYGYTF. In nucleotides, the CDR3 is TGTGCCAGCGGACAGGGGGGAAACTATGGCTACACCTTC.

The chain is built from TRBV7-9 and TRBJ2-7, with 8 bases identical to TRBD1. The junction had 9 bases not matched to a gene; V was cut back by 1 base and J by 7 bases. Per the germline V gene, CDR1 is SEHNR and CDR2 is FQNEAQ (reference sequence). The CDR3 has 15 amino acids. CDR3 in amino acids: CASSLGTGIYNEQYF. CDR3 sequence (DNA): TGTGCCAGCAGCTTAGGGACAGGGATCTACAATGAGCAGTACTTC.

This rearrangement joins TRBV27 to TRBJ2-7; TRBD1 aligns across 10 bases. This CDR3 is 14 amino acids long. After removal of 7 bases from V and 4 bases from J, the junction contained 7 bases not matched to a gene. From germline, CDR1 is MNHEY and CDR2 SMNVEV (reference sequence). The CDR3 DNA sequence: TGTGCCAGCAAGCCAGACAGGGGGCCGTACGAGCAGTACTTC. Translation: CASKPDRGPYEQYF.

This clonotype has only a few counts. Lacking the conserved final phenylalanine or tryptophan, this CDR3 likely reflects a read error. The DNA is omitted, as the CDR3 cannot be located on it reliably, and the CDR3 follows TCRdb's listing. The chain joins TRBV28 to TRBJ2-6; the table assigns TRBD2, which was not confirmed against the DNA. The CDR3 length is 17 residues, termini included. Germline values: CDR1 MDHEN, CDR2 SYDVKM. This chain's CDR3 is CASSSPSGNNYGYTFGS.

Only one count was recorded for this clonotype. This rearrangement joins TRBV6-2 or TRBV6-3 to TRBJ2-1; a possible D gene is TRBD2 (6 bases). V was pared by 2 bases and J by 12 bases, with 11 bases between. The CDR3 sequence is 12 residues long. CDR1 MNHEY and CDR2 SVGEGT come from the germline V gene. This CDR3 is CASSYTAGLQFF. The CDR3 region has the DNA TGTGCCAGCAGTTACACCGCGGGGTTGCAGTTCTTC.

The chain employs TRBV7-2 and TRBJ2-7, with 8 bases aligning to TRBD1. The CDR3 is 14 residues long. Trimming at V came to 7 bases and at J to 3 bases, leaving 8 bases not matched to a gene. The V gene's germline CDR1 is SGHTA and CDR2 FQGNSA. The CDR3 DNA is TGTGCCAGCAAGAACAGGGGGGATTTCTACGAGCAGTACTTC. Protein sequence: CASKNRGDFYEQYF.

V is TRBV7-2 and J is TRBJ2-3; D remains ambiguous. Germline lookup yields CDR1 SGHTA and CDR2 FQGNSA. Deletions cut 1 base from V and 5 bases from J, with 7 bases between. The CDR3 covers 13 residues. The CDR3 loop reads CASSLVPGDTQYF. The CDR3 coding sequence is TGTGCCAGCAGCTTAGTCCCGGGAGATACGCAGTATTTT.

V usage is TRBV7-9 and J usage is TRBJ2-7, with 8 bases identical to TRBD1. The J call could be wrong; TRBJ1-2 is a better fit for the DNA end. There are 17 residues in the CDR3. Germline V gene lookup returns CDR1 SEHNR and CDR2 FQNEAQ (reference sequence). CDR3 loop: CASSLGPGGLLRYGYTF. As DNA, the CDR3 is TGTGCCAGCAGCTTAGGCCCAGGGGGCTTGCTTCGGTATGGCTACACCTTC.